The rows below give T cell receptor beta chains drawn from one sample of a study of blood T cell repertoires in COVID-19. Libraries were prepared by immunoSEQ multiplex PCR; TCRdb keeps only in-frame clonotypes and omits some of them. The sample yields 30,000 or so clones, around 73% seen once. Input material: peripheral blood. The receptors derive from a man older than 75 with acute or convalescent COVID-19. The CDR3 runs from the conserved cysteine through the conserved F or W. Fields, in order: J gene, V gene, clone size, CDR3 protein. The size of a clone is reported for some rows only, either as once, few or many, or as a class for expanded clones.

J gene: TRBJ1-1
V gene: TRBV12-3/TRBV12-4
clone size: -
CDR3 protein: CASRPTENTEAFF

J gene: TRBJ2-3
V gene: TRBV5-1
clone size: -
CDR3 protein: CASSVAGLRDTQYF

J gene: TRBJ1-6
V gene: TRBV3-1/TRBV3-2
clone size: many
CDR3 protein: CASSRDGGTPLHF

J gene: TRBJ1-5
V gene: TRBV3-1/TRBV3-2
clone size: few
CDR3 protein: CASSQAPGGEQPQHF

J gene: TRBJ1-2
V gene: TRBV6-5
clone size: -
CDR3 protein: CASSFTSGGYTF

J gene: TRBJ2-3
V gene: TRBV10-3
clone size: -
CDR3 protein: CAISRDISTDTQYF

J gene: TRBJ2-5
V gene: TRBV6-5
clone size: -
CDR3 protein: CASRQGAPETQYF

J gene: TRBJ1-1
V gene: TRBV6-5
clone size: -
CDR3 protein: CASSYGNRQTEAFF

J gene: TRBJ1-4
V gene: TRBV7-9
clone size: few
CDR3 protein: CASSLLTGGLNEKLFF

J gene: TRBJ1-1
V gene: TRBV29-1
clone size: -
CDR3 protein: CSVEVSGGGTEAFF

J gene: TRBJ2-1
V gene: TRBV14
clone size: once
CDR3 protein: CASREFTSGVRNEQFF

J gene: TRBJ2-7
V gene: TRBV2
clone size: medium-sized
CDR3 protein: CASRLTRGGSYEQYF

J gene: TRBJ2-5
V gene: TRBV15
clone size: -
CDR3 protein: CATCAKVAYEETQYF

J gene: TRBJ1-6
V gene: TRBV27
clone size: -
CDR3 protein: CASSFGTGGIGNSPLHF

J gene: TRBJ2-1
V gene: TRBV5-1
clone size: -
CDR3 protein: CASSLVPKRGGRSEQFF

J gene: TRBJ2-1
V gene: TRBV12-3/TRBV12-4
clone size: -
CDR3 protein: CASGASGGNEQFF

J gene: TRBJ2-5
V gene: TRBV18
clone size: -
CDR3 protein: CASSPSLKETQYF

J gene: TRBJ2-7
V gene: TRBV6-6
clone size: once
CDR3 protein: CASSQGLAGGPSYEQYF

J gene: TRBJ2-7
V gene: TRBV29-1
clone size: -
CDR3 protein: CSATHARSYEQYF

J gene: TRBJ2-5
V gene: TRBV11-2
clone size: -
CDR3 protein: CASSLAGQQETQYF

J gene: TRBJ2-2
V gene: TRBV2
clone size: -
CDR3 protein: CASSLRTGGTGELFF

J gene: TRBJ1-3
V gene: TRBV21-1
clone size: once
CDR3 protein: CASSINRGILVDSGNTIYF

J gene: TRBJ2-3
V gene: TRBV5-1
clone size: once
CDR3 protein: CASSPGLAGGLRSTDTQYF

J gene: TRBJ2-2
V gene: TRBV6-2/TRBV6-3
clone size: -
CDR3 protein: CASSHRDRERGELFF

J gene: TRBJ2-1
V gene: TRBV7-2
clone size: -
CDR3 protein: CASSLELAGAPTFYNEQFF

J gene: TRBJ1-6
V gene: TRBV7-8
clone size: few
CDR3 protein: CASSFGGVNSPLHF

J gene: TRBJ2-1
V gene: TRBV24-1
clone size: -
CDR3 protein: CATSREATDEQFF

J gene: TRBJ1-1
V gene: TRBV21-1
clone size: -
CDR3 protein: CASSSPTDLNTEAFF

J gene: TRBJ2-3
V gene: TRBV5-6
clone size: -
CDR3 protein: CASSLILATPFTDTQYF

J gene: TRBJ2-2
V gene: TRBV7-6
clone size: -
CDR3 protein: CASSLFTRGGELFF

J gene: TRBJ2-1
V gene: TRBV5-1
clone size: -
CDR3 protein: CASSPGTSGFSSYNEQFF

J gene: TRBJ2-3
V gene: TRBV7-3
clone size: -
CDR3 protein: CASSLFAGRKQYF

J gene: TRBJ1-2
V gene: TRBV2
clone size: few
CDR3 protein: CASSERKADYGYTF

J gene: TRBJ2-7
V gene: TRBV5-5
clone size: -
CDR3 protein: CASSGTGEANEQYF

J gene: TRBJ2-7
V gene: TRBV7-2
clone size: -
CDR3 protein: CASSLDRAHEQYF

J gene: TRBJ2-1
V gene: TRBV9
clone size: -
CDR3 protein: CASSPRDRSYNEQFF

J gene: TRBJ1-5
V gene: TRBV20-1
clone size: few
CDR3 protein: CSASVKSNQPQHF

J gene: TRBJ2-3
V gene: TRBV4-2
clone size: -
CDR3 protein: CASSQEYVGTDTQYF

J gene: TRBJ2-2
V gene: TRBV9
clone size: -
CDR3 protein: CASSVRTGVTTPGQGYDTGELFF

J gene: TRBJ2-2
V gene: TRBV5-6
clone size: -
CDR3 protein: CASSQRDRYTGELFF

J gene: TRBJ2-3
V gene: TRBV6-5
clone size: -
CDR3 protein: CASSYGGGRTDTQYF

J gene: TRBJ1-5
V gene: TRBV3-1/TRBV3-2
clone size: -
CDR3 protein: CASSQEGGAGQPQHF

J gene: TRBJ2-3
V gene: TRBV7-7
clone size: -
CDR3 protein: CASSRTGSPTDTQYF

J gene: TRBJ2-5
V gene: TRBV7-2
clone size: -
CDR3 protein: CASSPGAGLAGETQYF

J gene: TRBJ2-1
V gene: TRBV7-8
clone size: -
CDR3 protein: CASSSSGGAINEQFF

J gene: TRBJ1-1
V gene: TRBV6-6
clone size: -
CDR3 protein: CASSYGDRVTEAFF

J gene: TRBJ1-5
V gene: TRBV6-1
clone size: -
CDR3 protein: CASSKDSPRYSNQPQHF

J gene: TRBJ1-6
V gene: TRBV7-8
clone size: -
CDR3 protein: CASSLGDSSPLHF